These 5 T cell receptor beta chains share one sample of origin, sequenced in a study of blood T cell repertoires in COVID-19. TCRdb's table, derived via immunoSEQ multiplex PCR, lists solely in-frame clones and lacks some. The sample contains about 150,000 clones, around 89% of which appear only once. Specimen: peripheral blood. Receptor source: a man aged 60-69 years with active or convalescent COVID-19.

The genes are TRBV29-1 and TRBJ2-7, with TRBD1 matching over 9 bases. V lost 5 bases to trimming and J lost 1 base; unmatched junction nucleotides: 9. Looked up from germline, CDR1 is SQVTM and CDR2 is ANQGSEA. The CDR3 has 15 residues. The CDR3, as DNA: TGCAGCGTTCTGGGACAGGGAACCGAATCCTACGAGCAGTACTTC. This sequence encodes CSVLGQGTESYEQYF.

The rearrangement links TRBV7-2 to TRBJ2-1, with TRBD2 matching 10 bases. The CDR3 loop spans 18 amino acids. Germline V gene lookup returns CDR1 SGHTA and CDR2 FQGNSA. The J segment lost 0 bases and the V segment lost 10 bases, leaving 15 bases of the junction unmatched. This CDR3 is CANRTGLAERSSYNEQFF. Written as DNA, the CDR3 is TGTGCCAACCGGACTGGACTAGCGGAAAGGAGCTCCTACAATGAGCAGTTCTTC.

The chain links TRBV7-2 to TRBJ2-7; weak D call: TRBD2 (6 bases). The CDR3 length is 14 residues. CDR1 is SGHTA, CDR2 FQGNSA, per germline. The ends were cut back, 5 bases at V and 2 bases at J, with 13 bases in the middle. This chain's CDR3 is CASSPKRVTYEQYF. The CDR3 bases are TGTGCCAGCAGCCCTAAGCGGGTTACCTACGAGCAGTACTTC.

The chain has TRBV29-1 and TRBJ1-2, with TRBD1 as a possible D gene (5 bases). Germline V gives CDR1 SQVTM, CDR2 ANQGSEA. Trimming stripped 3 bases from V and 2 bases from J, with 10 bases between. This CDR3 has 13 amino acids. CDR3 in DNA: TGCAGCGTTGATGGACAAACCAACTATGGCTACACCTTC. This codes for CSVDGQTNYGYTF. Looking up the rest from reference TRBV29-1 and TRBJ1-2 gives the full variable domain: SAVISQKPSRDICQRGTSLTIQCQVDSQVTMMFWYRQQPGQSLTLIATANQGSEATYESGFVIDKFPISRPNLTFSTLTVSNMSPEDSSIYLCSVDGQTNYGYTFGSGTRLTVV.

CDR3 in DNA: TGTGCCAGCAGCCCCTTGATCAGCGGCTTCCAAGAGACCCAGTACTTC. Translating it yields CASSPLISGFQETQYF. The chain carries TRBV4-2 and TRBJ2-5, with a weak D call TRBD2 (5 bases). Germline V gives CDR1 LGHNA, CDR2 YNFKEQ. V shed 4 bases and J shed 1 base, with 16 bases lying between them. The CDR3 has 16 amino acids.